The 14 T cell receptor beta chains below all came from one sample that was sequenced in a study of T cell responses to AZD1222 COVID-19 vaccine. The table came from immunoSEQ multiplex PCR; TCRdb's copy has only in-frame clones and leaves some out. The sample yields approximately 150,000 clones, more than 80% seen once. This specimen consisted of peripheral blood, obtained 28 days after the second dose of the MenACWY control vaccine. These receptors all stem from an adult who received the MenACWY meningococcal vaccine as a control.

J is TRBJ2-7 and V is TRBV7-9, with a tentative D call TRBD2 (6 bases). The CDR3 totals 16 residues. Trimming shortened V by 1 base and J by 4 bases, and 17 bases separated the two germline ends. From germline, CDR1 is SEHNR and CDR2 FQNEAQ (reference sequence). The CDR3 nucleotides are TGTGCCAGCAGCTTAGTCTCCCCGGGACTGCAATACGAGCAGTACTTC. Its protein is CASSLVSPGLQYEQYF.

CDR3 sequence: CASSLGLADSYEQYF. CDR3 in DNA: TGTGCCAGCTCACTCGGACTAGCGGACTCCTACGAGCAGTACTTC. The rearrangement uses TRBV18 and TRBJ2-7, with 10 bases matching TRBD2. The CDR3 is 15 residues long. CDR1 and CDR2 from the germline V gene are KGHSH and LQKENI. V lost 4 bases and J lost 0; bases outside the gene matches: 3. Drawing the rest from reference TRBV18 and TRBJ2-7, the complete variable domain is NAGVMQNPRHLVRRRGQEARLRCSPMKGHSHVYWYRQLPEEGLKFMVYLQKENIIDESGMPKERFSAEFPKEGPSILRIQQVVRGDSAAYFCASSLGLADSYEQYFGPGTRLTVT.

The CDR3 DNA reads as TGCAGCGTTGTGGACAGAAACACCGGGGAGCTGTTTTTT. It is translated as CSVVDRNTGELFF. The J gene is TRBJ2-2, the V gene TRBV29-1; TRBD1 is a possible D gene (6 bases). The germline V gene encodes CDR1 SQVTM and CDR2 ANQGSEA. Trimming removed 4 bases from V and 2 bases from J, with 8 bases in between. This CDR3 contains 13 residues.

The CDR3 region is CASSSGLASYEQYF. The DNA of the CDR3 is TGTGCCAGCAGTAGCGGACTAGCGAGCTACGAGCAGTACTTC. The rearrangement links TRBV6-5 to TRBJ2-7; 9 positions match TRBD2. From germline, CDR1 is MNHEY and CDR2 SVGAGI. CDR3 length: 14 amino acids. V lost 5 bases and J lost 3; bases outside the gene matches: 5.

This chain connects TRBV30 to TRBJ2-1; 12 positions agree with TRBD2. The CDR3 contains 14 residues. V dropped 1 base and J dropped 9; count of bases not matched to a gene: 4. From germline, CDR1 is GTSNPN and CDR2 SVGIG (reference sequence). The chain's CDR3 is CAWSETSGSAEQFF. CDR3 nucleotide sequence: TGTGCCTGGAGTGAGACTAGCGGGAGTGCTGAGCAGTTCTTC. The full variable domain, completed using reference TRBV30 and TRBJ2-1, is SQTIHQWPATLVQPVGSPLSLECTVEGTSNPNLYWYRQAAGRGLQLLFYSVGIGQISSEVPQNLSASRPQDRQFILSSKKLLLSDSGFYLCAWSETSGSAEQFFGPGTRLTVL.

The V and J genes are TRBV28 and TRBJ1-1; unclear D gene. The CDR3 totals 12 residues. Germline assignment: CDR1 MDHEN and CDR2 SYDVKM. Trimming pared 9 bases from V and 3 bases from J, leaving 11 bases between. The CDR3 spells CASQDWDTEAFF. In DNA, the CDR3 is TGTGCCAGTCAGGATTGGGACACTGAAGCTTTCTTT.

V gene TRBV5-1 combines with J gene TRBJ2-1, with 11 bases fitting TRBD2. Germline V gene lookup returns CDR1 SGHRS and CDR2 YFSETQ. The junction had 13 bases not matched to a gene; V was cut back by 4 bases and J by 7 bases. The CDR3 contains 17 residues. The CDR3 reads CASSPLSGRALRNEQFF. The DNA of the CDR3 is TGCGCCAGCAGCCCACTTAGCGGGAGGGCCCTCAGGAATGAGCAGTTCTTC.

The chain carries TRBV5-1 and TRBJ2-3; D is possibly TRBD2 (6 bases). Germline V gene data show CDR1 as SGHRS and CDR2 as YFSETQ. V was clipped by 4 bases and J by 0 bases, with 21 bases between them. The CDR3 covers 18 residues. Here the CDR3 reads CASSPDILGGRSTDTQYF. The DNA for the CDR3 is TGCGCCAGCAGCCCCGATATTCTGGGTGGGAGGAGCACAGATACGCAGTATTTT.

The chain carries TRBV30 and TRBJ2-7, with no clear D. Trimming shortened V by 2 bases and J by 3 bases, and 5 bases separated the two germline ends. There are 11 residues in the CDR3. CDR1 GTSNPN and CDR2 SVGIG come from the germline V gene (reference sequence). The CDR3 reads CAWSTGYEQYF. The CDR3 DNA reads TGTGCCTGGAGTACGGGCTACGAGCAGTACTTC.

This chain connects TRBV2 to TRBJ1-1; 8 nucleotides align to TRBD1. This CDR3 comprises 14 residues. V lost 2 bases, J lost 8 bases, and 7 bases stayed unmatched. Germline CDR1 reads SNHLY; CDR2 reads FYNNEI. The CDR3 DNA reads TGTGCCAGCAGTGAAATTCCTGGACAGGGCGAAGCTTTCTTT. Translation gives CASSEIPGQGEAFF.

This chain links TRBV5-1 with TRBJ1-4, with TRBD1 as a possible D gene (6 bases). The germline V gene encodes CDR1 SGHRS and CDR2 YFSETQ. V was pared by 3 bases and J by 0 bases, with 12 bases between. The CDR3 runs to 16 residues. CDR3 nucleotides: TGCGCCAGCAGCTATACAGGGAACCCAACTAATGAAAAACTGTTTTTT. This gives the protein CASSYTGNPTNEKLFF. Combining the CDR3 with reference TRBV5-1 and TRBJ1-4 gives the whole variable domain KAGVTQTPRYLIKTRGQQVTLSCSPISGHRSVSWYQQTPGQGLQFLFEYFSETQRNKGNFPGRFSGRQFSNSRSEMNVSTLELGDSALYLCASSYTGNPTNEKLFFGSGTQLSVL.

The V call is TRBV12-3 or TRBV12-4, the J call TRBJ2-3, with D unclear. V lost 6 bases and J 6 bases, leaving 10 bases between the germline ends. The CDR3 runs to 12 residues. CDR3 region: CASSYPRDTQYF. CDR3 bases: TGTGCCAGCAGCTACCCCCGCGATACGCAGTATTTT.

The V call is TRBV3-1 (or the pseudogene TRBV3-2), the J call TRBJ2-5; D may be TRBD1 (5 bases). Deletions cut 7 bases from V and 5 bases from J, with 14 bases between. Germline V gene data show CDR1 as LGHDT and CDR2 as YNNKEL (reference sequence). CDR3 length equals 13 residues. This chain's CDR3 is CASKRGMEETQYF. CDR3 coding DNA: TGTGCCAGCAAAAGGGGAATGGAGGAGACCCAGTACTTC.

The chain uses TRBV24-1 and TRBJ1-2; D remains unclear. The germline V gene encodes CDR1 KGHDR and CDR2 SFDVKD. This CDR3 region has 14 residues. The V gene lost 4 bases and the J gene lost 7 bases, with 15 bases spanning the gap. The CDR3 spells CATSDLGNSGGYTF. DNA for the CDR3: TGTGCCACCAGTGACCTAGGGAATTCGGGTGGCTACACCTTC.